The 22 T cell receptor beta chains listed next were all sequenced from one sample in a study of cytomegalovirus exposure and HLA in healthy donors (dated by TCRdb to about 2017). The library was generated by the immunoSEQ multiplex PCR assay. The multiplex PCR relied on a mix of 60 forward primers for TCR Vbeta segments and 13 reverse primers for TCR Jbeta segments. Sourced from immuneACCESS, this table was stored by TCRdb with only in-frame sequences that have V and J called. A share of the clones is absent; for the studies checked, an unresolved V gene accounts for under half, and the remainder has no known explanation. Within this sample are approximately 100,000 clones, with 70% to 80% of them counted one time only. The ten most abundant clones make up about 0.8% of the sample. The sample consisted of PBMCs. The receptors originated from a boy aged 5 to 17 in good health and CMV-seronegative.

V is TRBV5-4 and J is TRBJ1-2, with D possibly TRBD1 on 6 matching bases. Germline V gene lookup returns CDR1 SGHNT and CDR2 YYREEE (reference sequence). Trimming pared 1 base from V and 6 bases from J, leaving 10 bases between. The CDR3 is made up of 13 amino acids. CDR3 coding DNA: TGTGCCAGCAGCTTGTGGCAGGGGAATGGCTACACCTTC. Encoded protein: CASSLWQGNGYTF.

This clone has just a few counts. The junction and the germline gene differ at one end; a read error may be behind it. V gene TRBV5-1 combines with J gene TRBJ2-2, with D hard to call. CDR1 and CDR2 from the germline V gene are SGHRS and YFSETQ. The CDR3 sequence is 15 residues long. The CDR3, as DNA: TGCGCCAGCAGCCTCCCGACAACGAACACCGGTGAGCTGTTTTTT. Translating gives CASSLPTTNTGELFF.

This chain links TRBV2 with TRBJ2-3; TRBD2 matches at 7 bases. This CDR3 contains 15 residues. CDR1 and CDR2 from the germline V gene are SNHLY and FYNNEI. V lost 8 bases to trimming and J lost 1 base; unmatched junction nucleotides: 9. The CDR3 nucleotides read TGTGCCAGCGCCCCCGGGACTATGGGCACAGATACGCAGTATTTT. This translates into CASAPGTMGTDTQYF.

This chain joins TRBV4-1 and TRBJ1-4; D ambiguous. Per germline, CDR1 MGHRA and CDR2 YSYEKL. V lost 1 base and J 0 bases, leaving 6 bases between the germline ends. The CDR3 is 15 amino acids. The CDR3 loop reads CASSQVAATNEKLFF. The CDR3 bases are TGCGCCAGCAGCCAAGTGGCGGCAACTAATGAAAAACTGTTTTTT.

The chain links TRBV6-5 to TRBJ1-1; tentative D call: TRBD1 (6 bases). Trimming removed 8 bases at V and 0 bases at J, with 10 bases between. The germline V gene encodes CDR1 MNHEY and CDR2 SVGAGI. CDR3 length: 13 residues. CDR3 sequence reads: CASFRTVNTEAFF. The CDR3 DNA sequence: TGTGCCAGCTTTAGGACAGTGAACACTGAAGCTTTCTTT.

This sequence joins TRBV5-4 and TRBJ1-4, with 7 bases matching TRBD1. The ends lost 4 bases at V and 0 bases at J; junction bases unmatched: 15. The germline V gene encodes CDR1 SGHNT and CDR2 YYREEE (reference sequence). The CDR3 is 19 amino acids. The CDR3 region is CASSRPGTVAVATNEKLFF. CDR3 sequence (DNA): TGTGCCAGCAGCCGTCCCGGGACAGTGGCGGTTGCAACTAATGAAAAACTGTTTTTT.

The rearrangement uses TRBV25-1 and TRBJ1-2, with 7 nucleotides matching TRBD1. Losses at the gene ends were 4 bases for V and 8 bases for J; bases not matched to a gene: 7. Germline V lookup: CDR1 MGHDK, CDR2 SYGVNS. This CDR3 is built from 13 residues. CDR3 amino acids: CASSVPTGAGYTF. CDR3 bases: TGTGCCAGCAGTGTCCCCACAGGGGCGGGCTACACCTTC.

This clone was recorded a few times. This chain uses TRBV19 with TRBJ1-2, with D uncertain. The V end lost 0 bases, the J end lost 4 bases, and 15 bases lay between the germline ends. The germline CDR1 and CDR2 sequences are LNHDA and SQIVND (reference sequence). The CDR3 covers 16 residues. This CDR3 is CASSIDSGRGGYGYTF. The DNA of the CDR3 is TGTGCCAGTAGTATAGACTCGGGCCGCGGAGGCTATGGCTACACCTTC.

The chain joins TRBV11-2 to TRBJ2-5; D might be TRBD1 (5 bases). Germline V CDR1 and CDR2: SGHAT, FQNNGV. With 0 bases removed from V and 5 bases from J, the gap between germline ends came to 13 bases. The CDR3 covers 15 residues. The CDR3, as DNA: TGTGCCAGCAGCTTAGACCGTCAGGGTCCCGAGACCCAGTACTTC. Encoded protein: CASSLDRQGPETQYF.

The chain is built from TRBV14 and TRBJ2-2, with 11 nucleotides matching TRBD1. The V gene's germline CDR1 is SGHDN and CDR2 FVKESK. The trim removed 3 bases at V and 8 bases at J, leaving 8 bases unmatched. This CDR3 region has 16 residues. As DNA, the CDR3 is TGTGCCAGCAGCCATTTCGGACAGGGGGCGTTTGGGGAGCTGTTTTTT. Translation gives CASSHFGQGAFGELFF.

The chain is built from TRBV6-9 and TRBJ2-7; D may be TRBD2 (5 bases). V lost 0 bases and J 1 base, leaving 13 bases between the germline ends. The CDR3 is 16 residues long. CDR1 is MNHGY and CDR2 is SVAAGI in the germline V gene. CDR3 sequence reads: CASSYSLAWGSYEQYF. CDR3 sequence (DNA): TGTGCCAGCAGTTATTCGCTAGCCTGGGGTTCCTACGAGCAGTACTTC.

This clone has only one observation. The CDR3 is CASSFGGPASNEQFF. In DNA form, the CDR3 reads TGTGCCAGCAGCTTTGGCGGGCCCGCGAGCAATGAGCAGTTCTTC. The chain joins TRBV7-3 to TRBJ2-1; D might be TRBD2 (5 bases). The germline V and J ends were trimmed by 3 bases and 6 bases, with 15 bases remaining between them. The CDR3 is 15 residues long. Germline V lookup: CDR1 SGHTA, CDR2 FQGTGA.

This clone was found a few times. V usage is TRBV11-2 and J usage is TRBJ2-5; TRBD1 aligns across 11 bases. Germline V gene data show CDR1 as SGHAT and CDR2 as FQNNGV. This CDR3 is built from 15 residues. Trimming removed 4 bases from V and 4 bases from J; junction bases left unmatched: 5. DNA of the CDR3: TGTGCCAGCAGCTATCGGACAGGGGGCGTAGAGACCCAGTACTTC. Translating it yields CASSYRTGGVETQYF.

The genes are TRBV19 and TRBJ1-1; TRBD1 matches 8 bases. Trimming at V came to 5 bases and at J to 12 bases, leaving 5 bases not matched to a gene. The CDR3 sequence is 11 residues long. CDR1 is LNHDA and CDR2 is SQIVND in the germline V gene (reference sequence). The CDR3 spells CASSADRDTFF. As DNA, the CDR3 is TGTGCCAGTAGTGCGGACAGGGATACTTTCTTT.

V usage is TRBV6-5 and J usage is TRBJ2-7; D might be TRBD2 (5 bases). CDR1 is MNHEY, CDR2 SVGAGI, per germline. V shed 2 bases and J shed 6 bases, with 5 bases lying between them. The CDR3 extends over 11 amino acids. The CDR3 protein is CASSYGSEQYF. CDR3 in DNA: TGTGCCAGCAGTTACGGGAGCGAGCAGTACTTC.

The chain combines TRBV2 with TRBJ1-1, with 10 nucleotides matching TRBD1. V was clipped by 7 bases and J by 0 bases; unmatched bases: 14. Germline-derived CDR1 and CDR2 are SNHLY and FYNNEI. The CDR3 runs 18 residues. The CDR3 reads CASIESDRGSVVNTEAFF. DNA of the CDR3: TGTGCCAGCATCGAGTCGGACAGGGGGAGTGTGGTGAACACTGAAGCTTTCTTT.

This clone was counted between two and nine times. The genes are TRBV11-2 and TRBJ2-1; 10 positions match TRBD2. The germline gives CDR1 SGHAT, CDR2 FQNNGV. With 0 bases clipped from V and 0 bases from J, the junction kept 8 bases outside the gene matches. The CDR3 runs to 19 residues. For the CDR3, the DNA is TGTGCCAGCAGCTTAGAGGCCTTTAGCGGGAGGACCTCCTACAATGAGCAGTTCTTC. This encodes CASSLEAFSGRTSYNEQFF. Supplemented by reference TRBV11-2 and TRBJ2-1, the full variable domain reads EAGVAQSPRYKIIEKRQSVAFWCNPISGHATLYWYQQILGQGPKLLIQFQNNGVVDDSQLPKDRFSAERLKGVDSTLKIQPAKLEDSAVYLCASSLEAFSGRTSYNEQFFGPGTRLTVL.

V gene TRBV12-5 combines with J gene TRBJ2-1; tentatively, D is TRBD2 (6 bases). V was cut by 0 bases and J by 6 bases, with 15 bases left in between. Germline lookup yields CDR1 LGHNT and CDR2 FRNRAP. The CDR3 is 16 amino acids. The CDR3: CASGLVGSGDRNEQFF. CDR3 nucleotide sequence: TGTGCTAGTGGTTTGGTAGGGTCGGGAGATCGCAATGAGCAGTTCTTC.

The V gene is TRBV5-4, the J gene TRBJ1-2; possibly TRBD1 for D (5 bases). Germline V CDR1 and CDR2: SGHNT, YYREEE (reference sequence). Trimming removed 3 bases at V and 4 bases at J, with 16 bases between. The CDR3 totals 15 residues. The CDR3 loop reads CASSSLFQGAYGYTF. CDR3 in DNA: TGTGCCAGCAGCTCTCTGTTCCAGGGCGCCTATGGCTACACCTTC.

The gene calls are TRBV5-1 and TRBJ2-3; 8 nucleotides line up with TRBD2. This CDR3 comprises 16 residues. From germline, CDR1 is SGHRS and CDR2 YFSETQ. Trimming took 0 bases from V and 2 from J; bases not matched to a gene: 5. CDR3 in DNA: TGCGCCAGCAGCTTGGAGGGGACTAGGTTCACAGATACGCAGTATTTT. Translating it yields CASSLEGTRFTDTQYF.

The chain has TRBV27 and TRBJ2-7, with D possibly being TRBD2 (5 bases). Germline V CDR1 and CDR2: MNHEY, SMNVEV (reference sequence). V was pared by 4 bases and J by 6 bases, with 16 bases between. The CDR3 length is 14 residues. The CDR3 DNA reads as TGTGCCAGCAGTTCACGGGTCGGGGTAGTCGAGCAGTACTTC. Amino acids: CASSSRVGVVEQYF.

The V and J genes are TRBV25-1 and TRBJ2-3; 11 positions agree with TRBD2. Germline CDR1 and CDR2: MGHDK and SYGVNS. This CDR3 has 14 residues. With 8 bases clipped from V and 4 bases from J, the junction kept 5 bases outside the gene matches. CDR3 DNA: TGTGCCAGCGAACTAGCGGGAGCCCCAGATACGCAGTATTTT. Translated, it gives CASELAGAPDTQYF.